The 6 T cell receptor beta chains listed next were all sequenced from one sample in a study of control samples from healthy donors and cancer patients. Using immunoSEQ multiplex PCR, the repertoire was profiled, and TCRdb retains in-frame clones only, with some absent. The table lists about 140,000 clones, about 88% of them singletons. The sequenced sample consisted of blood. Receptors originate from a woman aged 25 to 39 in good health.

The V gene is TRBV3-1 (or the pseudogene TRBV3-2), the J gene TRBJ1-4, with a possible D match to TRBD1 (6 bases). The V gene lost 0 bases and the J gene lost 7 bases, with 15 bases spanning the gap. The CDR3 is made up of 16 amino acids. The germline gives CDR1 LGHDT, CDR2 YNNKEL (reference sequence). DNA of the CDR3: TGTGCCAGCAGCCAAGATCGTGGAGGGGGGGCTGAAAAACTGTTTTTT. The encoded protein is CASSQDRGGGAEKLFF.

In its sample, this clone is medium-sized. This rearrangement joins TRBV14 to TRBJ1-1, with D maybe TRBD1 (6 bases). The CDR3 is 15 amino acids. Germline CDR1 is SGHDN and CDR2 is FVKESK. Trimming stripped 1 base from V and 5 bases from J, with 14 bases between. The CDR3, as DNA: TGTGCCAGCAGCCAAGCACAGGGTGGTTGGACTGAAGCTTTCTTT. Translated, it gives CASSQAQGGWTEAFF. Based on the CDR3 plus reference TRBV14 and TRBJ1-1, the full variable domain is EAGVTQFPSHSVIEKGQTVTLRCDPISGHDNLYWYRRVMGKEIKFLLHFVKESKQDESGMPNNRFLAERTGGTYSTLKVQPAELEDSGVYFCASSQAQGGWTEAFFGQGTRLTVV.

This clone has only a few counts. The V call is TRBV2, the J call TRBJ1-6; D may be TRBD1 (5 bases). The CDR3 has 15 amino acids. The germline gives CDR1 SNHLY, CDR2 FYNNEI. Trimming pared 7 bases from V and 1 base from J, leaving 11 bases between. DNA of the CDR3: TGTGCCAGCATCCCCGACAGATCCTATAATTCACCCCTCCACTTT. Protein sequence: CASIPDRSYNSPLHF.

J is TRBJ1-6 and V is TRBV2, with D tentatively TRBD1 (5 bases). The CDR3 length is 18 residues. Germline loops: CDR1 SNHLY, CDR2 FYNNEI. V was clipped by 8 bases and J by 5 bases, with 25 bases between them. This CDR3 is CASLKTPGTERHNSPLHF. The CDR3 bases are TGTGCCAGCCTTAAGACCCCCGGGACTGAAAGGCATAATTCACCCCTCCACTTT.

The chain links TRBV6-1 to TRBJ1-1; perhaps TRBD1 as D (5 bases). Germline V gene data show CDR1 as MNHNS and CDR2 as SASEGT. This CDR3 contains 12 residues. Trimming pared 1 base from V and 10 bases from J, leaving 10 bases between. CDR3 protein: CASSEGEGRAFF. The CDR3 DNA sequence: TGTGCCAGCAGTGAAGGAGAGGGGAGAGCTTTCTTT.

The chain employs TRBV19 and TRBJ2-7; D unclear. This CDR3 spans 13 amino acids. Trimming took off 6 bases at V and 1 base at J, with 10 bases between the two ends. Germline assignment: CDR1 LNHDA and CDR2 SQIVND (reference sequence). The CDR3: CASSLRVSYEQYF. As DNA, the CDR3 is TGTGCCAGTAGCCTCCGGGTTTCCTACGAGCAGTACTTC.